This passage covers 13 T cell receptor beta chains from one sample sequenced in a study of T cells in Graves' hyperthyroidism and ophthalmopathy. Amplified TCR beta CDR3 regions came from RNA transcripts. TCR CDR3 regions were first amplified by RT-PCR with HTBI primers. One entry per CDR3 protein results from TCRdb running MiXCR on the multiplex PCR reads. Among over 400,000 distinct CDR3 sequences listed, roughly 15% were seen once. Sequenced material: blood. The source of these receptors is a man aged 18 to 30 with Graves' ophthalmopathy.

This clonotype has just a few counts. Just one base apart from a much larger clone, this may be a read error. The CDR3 DNA sequence: TGTGCCAGCAGTCCAGAGGAAAGACAGGGGAGTGGGGTAGAGACCCAGTACTTC. This encodes CASSPEERQGSGVETQYF. V gene TRBV12-3 or TRBV12-4 combines with J gene TRBJ2-5; 8 nucleotides align to TRBD1. The CDR3 spans 18 residues. Trimming removed 5 bases from V and 4 bases from J; junction bases left unmatched: 18.

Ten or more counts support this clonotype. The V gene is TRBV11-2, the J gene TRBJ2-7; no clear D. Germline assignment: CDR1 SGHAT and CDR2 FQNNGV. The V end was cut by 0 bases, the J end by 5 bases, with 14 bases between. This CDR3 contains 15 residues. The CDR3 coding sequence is TGTGCCAGCAGCTTAGAATTAGGGCAGTACGACGAGCAGTACTTC. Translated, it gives CASSLELGQYDEQYF.

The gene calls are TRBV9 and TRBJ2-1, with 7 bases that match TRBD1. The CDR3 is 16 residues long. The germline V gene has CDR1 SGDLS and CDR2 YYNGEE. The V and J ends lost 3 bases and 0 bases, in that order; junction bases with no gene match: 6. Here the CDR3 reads CASSAQTGSSYNEQFF. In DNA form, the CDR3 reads TGTGCCAGCAGCGCTCAGACAGGGAGCTCCTACAATGAGCAGTTCTTC.

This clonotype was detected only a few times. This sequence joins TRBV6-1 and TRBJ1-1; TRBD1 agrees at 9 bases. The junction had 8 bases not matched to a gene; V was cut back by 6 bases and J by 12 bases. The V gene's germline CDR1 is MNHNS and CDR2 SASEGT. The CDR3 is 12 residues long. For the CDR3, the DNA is TGTGCCAGCAGGAAATACAGGGGGCGACCTTTCTTT. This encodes CASRKYRGRPFF.

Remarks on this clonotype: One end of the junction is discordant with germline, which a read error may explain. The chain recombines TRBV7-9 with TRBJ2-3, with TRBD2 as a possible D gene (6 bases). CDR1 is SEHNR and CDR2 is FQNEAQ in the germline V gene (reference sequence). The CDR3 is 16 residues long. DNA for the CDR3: TGTGCCAGCAGCTCAGTGGGAAACGGGAGAGCAGATGCGCAGTATTTT. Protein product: CASSSVGNGRADAQYF.

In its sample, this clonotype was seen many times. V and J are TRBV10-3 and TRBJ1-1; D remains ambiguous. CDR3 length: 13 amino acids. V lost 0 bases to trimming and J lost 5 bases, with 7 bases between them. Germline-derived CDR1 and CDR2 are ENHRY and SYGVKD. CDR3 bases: TGTGCCATCAGTGAGTCGAGAGGTACTGAAGCTTTCTTT. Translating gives CAISESRGTEAFF.

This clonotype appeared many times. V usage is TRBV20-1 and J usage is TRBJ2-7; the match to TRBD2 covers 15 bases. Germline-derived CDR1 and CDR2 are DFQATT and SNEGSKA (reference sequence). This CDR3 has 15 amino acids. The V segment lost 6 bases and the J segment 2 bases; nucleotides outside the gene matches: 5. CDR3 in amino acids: CSATGTSGRTYEQYF. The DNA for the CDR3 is TGCAGTGCCACCGGGACTAGCGGGAGGACCTACGAGCAGTACTTC.

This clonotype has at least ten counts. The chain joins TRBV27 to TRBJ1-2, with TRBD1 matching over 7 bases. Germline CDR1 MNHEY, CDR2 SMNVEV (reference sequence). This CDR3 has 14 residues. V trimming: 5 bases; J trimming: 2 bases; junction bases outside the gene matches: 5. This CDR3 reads CASSTTGPNYGYTF. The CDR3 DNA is TGTGCCAGCAGTACGACAGGGCCGAACTATGGCTACACCTTC.

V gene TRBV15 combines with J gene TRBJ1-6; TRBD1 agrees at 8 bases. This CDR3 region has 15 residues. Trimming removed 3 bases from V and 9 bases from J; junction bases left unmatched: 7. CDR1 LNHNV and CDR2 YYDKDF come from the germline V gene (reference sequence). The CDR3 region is CATSSARGRGSPLHF. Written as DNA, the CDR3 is TGTGCCACCAGCAGTGCCAGGGGGCGAGGTTCACCCCTCCACTTT.

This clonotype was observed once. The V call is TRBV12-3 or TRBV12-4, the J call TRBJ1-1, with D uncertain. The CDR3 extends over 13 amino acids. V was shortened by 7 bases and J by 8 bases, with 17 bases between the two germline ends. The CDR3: CASTSREGREAFF. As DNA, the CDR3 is TGTGCCAGCACCTCAAGAGAAGGACGGGAAGCTTTCTTT.

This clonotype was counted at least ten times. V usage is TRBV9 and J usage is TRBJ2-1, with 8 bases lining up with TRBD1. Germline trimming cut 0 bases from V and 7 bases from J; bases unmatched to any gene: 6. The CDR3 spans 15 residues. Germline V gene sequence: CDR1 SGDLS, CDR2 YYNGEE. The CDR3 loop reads CASSVDGQGNNEQFF. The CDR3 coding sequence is TGTGCCAGCAGCGTAGATGGACAGGGTAATAATGAGCAGTTCTTC.

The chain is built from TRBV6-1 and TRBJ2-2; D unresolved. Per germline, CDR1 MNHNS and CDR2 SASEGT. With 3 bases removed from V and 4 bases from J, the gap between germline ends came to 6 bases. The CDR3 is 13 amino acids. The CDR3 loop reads CASSELVTGELFF. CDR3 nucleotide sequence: TGTGCCAGCAGTGAGTTGGTCACCGGGGAGCTGTTTTTT.

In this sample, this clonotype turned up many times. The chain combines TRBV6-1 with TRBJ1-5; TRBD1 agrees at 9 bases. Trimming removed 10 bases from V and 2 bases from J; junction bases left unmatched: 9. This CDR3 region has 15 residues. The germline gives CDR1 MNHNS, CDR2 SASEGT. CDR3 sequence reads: CAITGGVGGNQPQHF. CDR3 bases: TGTGCCATCACAGGGGGCGTTGGTGGCAATCAGCCCCAGCATTTT.